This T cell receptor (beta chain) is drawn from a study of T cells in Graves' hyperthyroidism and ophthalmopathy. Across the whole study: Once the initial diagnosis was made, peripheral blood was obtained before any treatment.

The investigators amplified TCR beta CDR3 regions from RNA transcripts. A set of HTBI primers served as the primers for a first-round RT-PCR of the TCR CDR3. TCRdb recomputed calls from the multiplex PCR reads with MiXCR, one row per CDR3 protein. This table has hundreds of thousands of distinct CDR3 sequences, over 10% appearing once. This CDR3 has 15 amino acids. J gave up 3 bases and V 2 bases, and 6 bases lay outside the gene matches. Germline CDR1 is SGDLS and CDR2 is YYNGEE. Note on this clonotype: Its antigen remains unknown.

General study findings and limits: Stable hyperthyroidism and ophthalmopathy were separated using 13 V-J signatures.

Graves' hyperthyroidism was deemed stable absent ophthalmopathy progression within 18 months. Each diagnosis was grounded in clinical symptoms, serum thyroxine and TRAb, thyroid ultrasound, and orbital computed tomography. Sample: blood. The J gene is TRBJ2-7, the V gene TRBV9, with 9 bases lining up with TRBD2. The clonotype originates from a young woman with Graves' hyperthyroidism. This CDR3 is CASSVGPSGDYEQYF. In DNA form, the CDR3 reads TGTGCCAGCAGCGTTGGTCCTAGCGGGGACTACGAGCAGTACTTC.